This TCR beta chain was identified in a study of type 1 regulatory T cells. The overall study: T-allo10 is a Tr1-enriched, alloantigen-specific CD4 T cell product made in vitro.

MiXCR, applied by TCRdb to the reads, yields one record per CDR3 protein. The data contain roughly 67,000 distinct CDR3 sequences, about 62% of them singletons. As regards this clonotype: The antigen remains undetermined.

T-allo10 cells from the graft donor were described as anergic, host-alloantigen-specific, and alloantigen-specific suppressors. Trimming removed 5 bases from V and 5 bases from J; junction bases left unmatched: 7. CDR1 and CDR2 from the germline V gene are DFQATT and SNEGSKA (reference sequence). The CDR3 is 13 residues long. The chain couples TRBV20-1 to TRBJ2-5; 8 bases match TRBD2. The material sequenced was cultured T cells, either the whole culture or a sorted T cell fraction (not recorded which). Subset specified: Tr1-enriched cell product generated in vitro against host alloantigens. The clonotype originates from a human donor in good health. The DNA of the CDR3 is TGCAGTGCTCGCGGGAGGCGGGGGGAGACCCAGTACTTC. This gives the protein CSARGRRGETQYF.